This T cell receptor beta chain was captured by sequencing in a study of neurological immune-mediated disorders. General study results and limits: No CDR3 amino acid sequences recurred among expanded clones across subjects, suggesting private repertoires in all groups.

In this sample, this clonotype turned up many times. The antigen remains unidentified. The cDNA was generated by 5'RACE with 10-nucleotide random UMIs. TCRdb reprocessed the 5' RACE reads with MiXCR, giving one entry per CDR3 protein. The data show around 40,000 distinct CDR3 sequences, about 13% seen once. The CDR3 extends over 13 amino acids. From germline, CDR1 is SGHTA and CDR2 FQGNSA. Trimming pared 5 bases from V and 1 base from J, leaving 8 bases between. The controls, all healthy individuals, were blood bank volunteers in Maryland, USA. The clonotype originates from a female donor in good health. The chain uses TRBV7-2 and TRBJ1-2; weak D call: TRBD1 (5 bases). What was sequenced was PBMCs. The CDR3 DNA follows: TGTGCCAGCAGCCGACAGAATAACTATGGCTACACCTTC. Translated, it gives CASSRQNNYGYTF.